This TCR beta chain came from a study of blood T cell repertoires in COVID-19. Study-wide background: Material from acute and convalescent COVID-19 was sourced from the United States, Italy and Spain. The cDNA or gDNA used as material had been derived from T cells, B-cell-depleted T cells, or PBMCs.

The repertoire was sequenced with immunoSEQ multiplex PCR; TCRdb's copy has only in-frame clones and lacks some. The data show 350,000 to 400,000 clones, over 75% seen once. Clinical history reported by participants formed the basis on which cohorts were assigned. This CDR3 is built from 13 residues. Germline lookup yields CDR1 MGHDK and CDR2 SYGVNS. Trimming left V 3 bases short and J 4 bases short, with 7 bases between. Sequenced sample: PBMCs or T cells enriched from blood (not recorded which). The sequence came from a woman aged 25 to 39 who had recovered from COVID-19. The J gene is TRBJ2-1, the V gene TRBV25-1; D call uncertain. For the CDR3, the DNA is TGTGCCAGCAGTGATAGCAGTTACAATGAGCAGTTCTTC. This codes for CASSDSSYNEQFF.